The present entry profiles one T cell receptor beta chain with its context. The antigen is undetermined. The data stem from a study of CD8 T cells in ankylosing spondylitis. This CDR3 region has 14 residues. From germline, CDR1 is SGDLS and CDR2 YYNGEE. Trimming removed 0 bases at V and 3 bases at J, with 6 bases between. Study-level findings and limits: Seemingly characteristic of ankylosing spondylitis blood was a TCR beta motif consisting of roughly 8 highly homologous variants. Reports of some motif variants in reactive arthritis synovial fluid and blood predate this one. The clones that were linked to disease were reported to be significantly enriched in matched synovial fluid samples from ankylosing spondylitis patients.

Making the TCR beta libraries involved quantitative 5'-RACE with molecular barcodes. TCRdb used MiXCR to reprocess the 5' RACE reads, holding one entry per CDR3 protein. The data show some 130,000 distinct CDR3 sequences, with about 7% seen just once and 12% held by the top ten. The chain recombines TRBV9 with TRBJ2-2; unclear D gene. The TCR comes from a female donor with ankylosing spondylitis or in good health (not recorded which). The sequencing sample was made of blood, either unsorted or a sorted T cell fraction (not recorded which). This chain's CDR3 is CASSVVGYTGELFF. The CDR3 coding sequence is TGTGCCAGCAGCGTAGTAGGGTACACCGGGGAGCTGTTTTTT.